This entry is about one T cell receptor (beta chain). Its antigen is not known. The germline V gene has CDR1 KGHSH and CDR2 LQKENI. The CDR3 length is 14 residues. V was cut by 1 base and J by 5 bases, with 11 bases left in between. This sample is part of a study of T cells in localized non-small cell lung cancer. Study findings and constraints: Blood T cell density predicted longer survival; adjacent-lung clonality, shorter.

TCRdb's table, derived via immunoSEQ multiplex PCR, lists solely in-frame clones and lacks some. The sample contains around 2,000 clones, less than 30% of which appear only once. This chain joins TRBV18 and TRBJ1-1; D call uncertain. The sequencing used normal lung tissue next to the tumor, collected before any cancer treatment. This sequence was found in a man aged 40-75 years with stage I lung adenocarcinoma. The CDR3 loop is CASSPRGGETEAFF. CDR3 sequence (DNA): TGTGCCAGCTCACCACGAGGAGGTGAAACTGAAGCTTTCTTT.